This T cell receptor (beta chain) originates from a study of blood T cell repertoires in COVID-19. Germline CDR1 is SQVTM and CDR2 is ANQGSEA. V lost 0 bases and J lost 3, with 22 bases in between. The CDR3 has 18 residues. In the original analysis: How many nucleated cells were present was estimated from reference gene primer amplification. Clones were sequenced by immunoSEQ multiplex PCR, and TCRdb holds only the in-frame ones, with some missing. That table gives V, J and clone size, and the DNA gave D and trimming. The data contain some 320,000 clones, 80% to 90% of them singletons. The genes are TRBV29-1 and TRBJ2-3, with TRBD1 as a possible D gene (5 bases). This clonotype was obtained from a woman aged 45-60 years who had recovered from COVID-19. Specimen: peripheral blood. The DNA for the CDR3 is TGCAGCGTTGAAGATCTTCACAGGTTGCAGGGTCTGACAGATACGCAGTATTTT. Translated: CSVEDLHRLQGLTDTQYF.